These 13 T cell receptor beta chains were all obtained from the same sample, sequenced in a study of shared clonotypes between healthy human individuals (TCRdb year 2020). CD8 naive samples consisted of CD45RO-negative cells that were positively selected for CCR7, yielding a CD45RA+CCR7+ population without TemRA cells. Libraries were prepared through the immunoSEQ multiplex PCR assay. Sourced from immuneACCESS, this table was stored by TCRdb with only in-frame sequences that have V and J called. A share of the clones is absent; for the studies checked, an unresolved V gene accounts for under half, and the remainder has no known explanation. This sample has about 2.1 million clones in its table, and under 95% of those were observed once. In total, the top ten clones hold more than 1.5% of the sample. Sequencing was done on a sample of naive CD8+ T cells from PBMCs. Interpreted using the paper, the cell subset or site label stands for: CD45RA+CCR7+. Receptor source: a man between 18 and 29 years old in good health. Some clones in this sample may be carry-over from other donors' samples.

The CDR3 region has the DNA TGTGCCAGTAGCCCTGGCGTCAGGGGGGCGATCACTGAAGCTTTCTTT. This translates into CASSPGVRGAITEAFF. The chain uses TRBV19 and TRBJ1-1, with TRBD1 identical over 7 bases. The germline gives CDR1 LNHDA, CDR2 SQIVND (reference sequence). This CDR3 spans 16 amino acids. V lost 6 bases, J lost 4 bases, and 14 bases stayed unmatched. Filled out from reference TRBV19 and TRBJ1-1, the complete variable domain reads DGGITQSPKYLFRKEGQNVTLSCEQNLNHDAMYWYRQDPGQGLRLIYYSQIVNDFQKGDIAEGYSVSREKKESFPLTVTSAQKNPTAFYLCASSPGVRGAITEAFFGQGTRLTVV.

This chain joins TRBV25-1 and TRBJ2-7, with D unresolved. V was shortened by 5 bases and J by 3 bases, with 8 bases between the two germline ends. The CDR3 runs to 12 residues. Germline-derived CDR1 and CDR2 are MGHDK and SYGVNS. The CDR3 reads CASSWADYEQYF. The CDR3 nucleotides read TGTGCCAGCAGTTGGGCAGACTACGAGCAGTACTTC.

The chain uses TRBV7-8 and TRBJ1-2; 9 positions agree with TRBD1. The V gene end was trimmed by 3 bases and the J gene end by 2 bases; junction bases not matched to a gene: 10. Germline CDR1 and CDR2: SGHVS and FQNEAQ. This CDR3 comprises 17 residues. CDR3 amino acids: CASSFLRQGELNYGYTF. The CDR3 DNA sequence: TGTGCCAGCAGCTTCCTACGACAGGGGGAACTAAACTATGGCTACACCTTC.

The CDR3 is CASSAAGDSGNTIYF. DNA for the CDR3: TGTGCCAGCTCAGCTGCCGGGGACTCTGGAAACACCATATATTTT. The chain couples TRBV18 to TRBJ1-3; the D is unclear. V shed 5 bases and J shed 0 bases, with 11 bases lying between them. There are 15 residues in the CDR3. Germline V gene data show CDR1 as KGHSH and CDR2 as LQKENI.

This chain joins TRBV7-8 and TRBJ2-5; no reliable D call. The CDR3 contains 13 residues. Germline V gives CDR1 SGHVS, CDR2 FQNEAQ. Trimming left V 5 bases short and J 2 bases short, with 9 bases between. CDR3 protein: CASSTRLQETQYF. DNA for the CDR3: TGTGCCAGCAGCACCCGCCTTCAAGAGACCCAGTACTTC.

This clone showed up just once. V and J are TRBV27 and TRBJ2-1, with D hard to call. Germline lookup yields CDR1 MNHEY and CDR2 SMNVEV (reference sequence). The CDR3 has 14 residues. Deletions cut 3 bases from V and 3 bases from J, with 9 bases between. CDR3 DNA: TGTGCCAGCAGTTTTAGGGTCGTCTACAATGAGCAGTTCTTC. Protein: CASSFRVVYNEQFF.

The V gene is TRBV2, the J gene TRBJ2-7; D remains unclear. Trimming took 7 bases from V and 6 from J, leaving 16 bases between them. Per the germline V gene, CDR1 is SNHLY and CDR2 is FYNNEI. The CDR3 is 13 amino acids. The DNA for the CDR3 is TGTGCCAGCACTGCGATGTTGACGTCCGAGCAGTACTTC. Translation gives CASTAMLTSEQYF.

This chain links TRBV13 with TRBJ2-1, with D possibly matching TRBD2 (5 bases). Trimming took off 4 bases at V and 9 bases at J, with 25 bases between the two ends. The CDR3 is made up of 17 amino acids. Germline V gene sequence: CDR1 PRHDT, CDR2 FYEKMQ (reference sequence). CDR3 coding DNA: TGTGCCAGCAGCTCGTTTGGGTCGGGCGGGTCAACCTGTGAGCAGTTCTTC. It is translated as CASSSFGSGGSTCEQFF.

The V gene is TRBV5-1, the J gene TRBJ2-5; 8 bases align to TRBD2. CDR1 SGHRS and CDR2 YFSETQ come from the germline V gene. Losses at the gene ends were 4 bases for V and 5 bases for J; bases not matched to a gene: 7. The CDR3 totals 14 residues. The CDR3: CASSGGGRQETQYF. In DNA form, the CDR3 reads TGCGCCAGCAGCGGGGGCGGGAGGCAGGAGACCCAGTACTTC.

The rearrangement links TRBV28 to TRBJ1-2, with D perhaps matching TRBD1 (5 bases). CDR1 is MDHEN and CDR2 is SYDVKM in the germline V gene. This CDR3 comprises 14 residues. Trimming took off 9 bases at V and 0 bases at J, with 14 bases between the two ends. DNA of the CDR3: TGTGCCAGTGACCCATGGGGGGCTAACTATGGCTACACCTTC. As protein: CASDPWGANYGYTF.

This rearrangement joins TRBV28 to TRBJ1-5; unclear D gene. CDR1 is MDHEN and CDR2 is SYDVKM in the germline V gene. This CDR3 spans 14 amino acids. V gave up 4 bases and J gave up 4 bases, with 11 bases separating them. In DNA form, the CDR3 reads TGTGCCAGCAGTTACGACTGGAAGAATCAGCCCCAGCATTTT. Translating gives CASSYDWKNQPQHF.

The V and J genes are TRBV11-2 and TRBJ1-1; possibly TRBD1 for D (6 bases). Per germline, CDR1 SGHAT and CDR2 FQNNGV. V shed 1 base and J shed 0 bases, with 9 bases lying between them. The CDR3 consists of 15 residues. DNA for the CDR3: TGTGCCAGCAGCTTAGCGGGACATATGAACACTGAAGCTTTCTTT. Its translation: CASSLAGHMNTEAFF.

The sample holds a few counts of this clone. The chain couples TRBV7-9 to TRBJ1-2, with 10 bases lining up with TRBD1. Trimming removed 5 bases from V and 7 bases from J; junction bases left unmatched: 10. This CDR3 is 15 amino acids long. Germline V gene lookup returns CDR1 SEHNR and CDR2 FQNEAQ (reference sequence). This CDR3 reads CASSRDRGHVAGYTF. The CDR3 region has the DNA TGTGCCAGCAGCCGAGACAGGGGGCACGTTGCTGGCTACACCTTC.